The present entry profiles one TCR beta chain with its context. This table comes from immunoSEQ multiplex PCR, and its TCRdb copy is limited to in-frame clones, with some not included. The table lists about 100,000 clones, roughly 90% of them singletons. The data originate from a study of T cell changes during pregnancy in multiple sclerosis. The CDR3 has 14 amino acids. The V end lost 3 bases, the J end lost 0 bases, and 6 bases lay between the germline ends. Germline CDR1 reads SGHAT; CDR2 reads FQNNGV. This chain uses TRBV11-2 with TRBJ1-3; maybe TRBD1 (5 bases). The sample in question was peripheral blood, obtained after pregnancy. This TCR was recovered from a female donor with multiple sclerosis, enrolled in a pregnancy study. The chain's CDR3 is CASSLGGSGNTIYF. CDR3 nucleotides: TGTGCCAGCAGCTTGGGGGGCTCTGGAAACACCATATATTTT. The variable domain in full, completed from reference TRBV11-2 and TRBJ1-3, reads EAGVAQSPRYKIIEKRQSVAFWCNPISGHATLYWYQQILGQGPKLLIQFQNNGVVDDSQLPKDRFSAERLKGVDSTLKIQPAKLEDSAVYLCASSLGGSGNTIYFGEGSWLTVV.